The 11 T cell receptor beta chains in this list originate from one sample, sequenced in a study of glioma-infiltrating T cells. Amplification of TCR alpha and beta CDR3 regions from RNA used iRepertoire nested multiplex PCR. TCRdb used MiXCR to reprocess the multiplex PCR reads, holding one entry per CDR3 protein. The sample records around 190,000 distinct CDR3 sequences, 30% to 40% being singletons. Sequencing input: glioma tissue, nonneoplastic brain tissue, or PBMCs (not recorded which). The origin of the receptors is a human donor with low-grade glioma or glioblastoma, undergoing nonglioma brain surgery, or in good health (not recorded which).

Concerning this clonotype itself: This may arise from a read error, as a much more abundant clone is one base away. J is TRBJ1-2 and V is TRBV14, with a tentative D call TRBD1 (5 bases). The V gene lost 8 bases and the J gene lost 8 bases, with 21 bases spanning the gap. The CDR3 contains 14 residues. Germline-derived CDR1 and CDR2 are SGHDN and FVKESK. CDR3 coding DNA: TGTGCCAGCTCACCACCGGTGACAGCGGCGGGCTACACCTTC. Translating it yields CASSPPVTAAGYTF.

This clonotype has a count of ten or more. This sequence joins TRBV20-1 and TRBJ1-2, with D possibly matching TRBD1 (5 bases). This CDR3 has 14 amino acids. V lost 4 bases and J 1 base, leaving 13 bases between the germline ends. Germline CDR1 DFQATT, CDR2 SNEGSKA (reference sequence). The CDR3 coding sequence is TGCAGTGCTACAGGGTTGGACTATAACTATGGCTACACCTTC. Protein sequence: CSATGLDYNYGYTF.

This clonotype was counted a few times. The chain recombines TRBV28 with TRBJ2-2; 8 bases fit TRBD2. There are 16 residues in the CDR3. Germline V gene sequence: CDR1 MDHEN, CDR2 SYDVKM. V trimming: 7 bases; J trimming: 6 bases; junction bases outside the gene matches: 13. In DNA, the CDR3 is TGTGCCAGCACCCCCCATAGCGGGACTGAAGCCGGGGAGCTGTTTTTT. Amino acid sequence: CASTPHSGTEAGELFF. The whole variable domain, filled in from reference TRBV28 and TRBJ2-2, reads DVKVTQSSRYLVKRTGEKVFLECVQDMDHENMFWYRQDPGLGLRLIYFSYDVKMKEKGDIPEGYSVSREKKERFSLILESASTNQTSMYLCASTPHSGTEAGELFFGEGSRLTVL.

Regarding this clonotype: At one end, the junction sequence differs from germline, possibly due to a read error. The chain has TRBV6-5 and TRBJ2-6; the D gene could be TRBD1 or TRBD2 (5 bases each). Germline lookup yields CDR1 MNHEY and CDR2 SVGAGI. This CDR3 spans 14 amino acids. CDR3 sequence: CASGPGSGADVLTF. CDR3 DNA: TGTGCCAGCGGTCCGGGGTCTGGGGCCGACGTCCTGACTTTC.

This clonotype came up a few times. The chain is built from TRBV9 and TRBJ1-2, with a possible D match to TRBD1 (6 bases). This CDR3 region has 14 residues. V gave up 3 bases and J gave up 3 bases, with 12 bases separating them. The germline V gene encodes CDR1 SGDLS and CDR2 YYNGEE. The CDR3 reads CASSASTGYYGYTF. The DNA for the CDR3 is TGTGCCAGCAGCGCTTCGACAGGTTACTATGGCTACACCTTC.

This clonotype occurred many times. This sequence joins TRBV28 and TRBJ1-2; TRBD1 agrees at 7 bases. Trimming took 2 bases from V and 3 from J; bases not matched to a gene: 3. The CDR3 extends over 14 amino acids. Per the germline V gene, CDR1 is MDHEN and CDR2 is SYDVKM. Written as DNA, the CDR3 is TGTGCCAGCAGTTTACCCGGGACAGACTATGGCTACACCTTC. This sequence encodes CASSLPGTDYGYTF.

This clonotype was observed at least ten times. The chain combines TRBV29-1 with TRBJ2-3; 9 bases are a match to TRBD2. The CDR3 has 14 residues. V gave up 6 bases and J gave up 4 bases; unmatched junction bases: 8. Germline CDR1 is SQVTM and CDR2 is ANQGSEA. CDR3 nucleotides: TGCAGCGTCATTAGCGGGAGAGGGGCAGATACGCAGTATTTT. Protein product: CSVISGRGADTQYF.

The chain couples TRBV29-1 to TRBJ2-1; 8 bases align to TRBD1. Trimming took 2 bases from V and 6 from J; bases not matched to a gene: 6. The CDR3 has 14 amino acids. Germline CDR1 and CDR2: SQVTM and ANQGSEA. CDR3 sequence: CSVESDRVVNEQFF. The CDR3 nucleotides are TGCAGCGTTGAATCGGACAGGGTGGTCAATGAGCAGTTCTTC.

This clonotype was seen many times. The CDR3 is CASSLAPGANYGYTF. The CDR3 region has the DNA TGTGCCAGCAGCTTGGCCCCTGGGGCTAACTATGGCTACACCTTC. V is TRBV5-4 and J is TRBJ1-2; D is undetermined. V lost 0 bases and J lost 0, with 9 bases in between. Germline V gene lookup returns CDR1 SGHNT and CDR2 YYREEE (reference sequence). The CDR3 has 15 amino acids.

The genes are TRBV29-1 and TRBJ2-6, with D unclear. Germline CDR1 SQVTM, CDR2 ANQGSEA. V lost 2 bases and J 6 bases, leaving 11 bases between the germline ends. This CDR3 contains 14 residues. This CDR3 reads CSVEIGPEANVLTF. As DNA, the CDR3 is TGCAGCGTTGAAATAGGACCTGAGGCCAACGTCCTGACTTTC.

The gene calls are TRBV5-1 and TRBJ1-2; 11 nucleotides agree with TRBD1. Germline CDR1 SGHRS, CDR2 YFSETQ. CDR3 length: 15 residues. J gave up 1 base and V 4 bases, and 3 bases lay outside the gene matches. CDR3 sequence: CASSVGTGGNYGYTF. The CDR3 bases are TGCGCCAGCAGCGTTGGGACAGGGGGTAACTATGGCTACACCTTC.